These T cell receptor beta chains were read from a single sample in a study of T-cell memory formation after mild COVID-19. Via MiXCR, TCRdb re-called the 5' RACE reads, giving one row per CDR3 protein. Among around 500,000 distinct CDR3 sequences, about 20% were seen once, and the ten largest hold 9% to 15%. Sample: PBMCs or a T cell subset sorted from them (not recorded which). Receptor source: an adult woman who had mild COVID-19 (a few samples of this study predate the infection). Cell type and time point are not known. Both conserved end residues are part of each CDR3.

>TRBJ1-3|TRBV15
CATSPDSFWGNTIYF
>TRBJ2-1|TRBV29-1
CSVEQGVDEQFF
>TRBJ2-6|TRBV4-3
CASSHTTGHSGANVLTF
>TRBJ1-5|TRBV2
CASSKGRDRVRYSNQPQHF
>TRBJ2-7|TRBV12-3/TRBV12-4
CASRRTSGGDEQYF
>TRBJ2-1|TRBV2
CASRPPLRDLNNEQFF
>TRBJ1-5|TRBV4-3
CASSQDLRGSNQPQHF
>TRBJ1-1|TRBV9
CASSEHSGKAAFF
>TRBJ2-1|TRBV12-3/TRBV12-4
CASSTAPGQGLGVYNEQFF
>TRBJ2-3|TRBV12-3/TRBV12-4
CASSLGGRSTDTQYF
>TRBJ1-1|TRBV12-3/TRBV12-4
CASSSIIQGLNTEAFF
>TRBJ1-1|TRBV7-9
CASSYSASILNTVNTEAFF
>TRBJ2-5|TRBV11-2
CASSPRQAHIGETQYF
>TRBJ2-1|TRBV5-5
CASSLAERGALYNEQFF
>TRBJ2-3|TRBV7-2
CASSLTQISTDTQYF
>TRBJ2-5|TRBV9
CASSPSGTSGSWNQETQYF
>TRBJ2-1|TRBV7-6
CASSFSQGPYNEQFF
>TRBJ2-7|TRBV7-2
CASSRLGGLYEQYF
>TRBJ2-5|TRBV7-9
CASSLEGGHQETQYF
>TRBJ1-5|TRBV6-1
CASTRDGLGTGGNQPQHF
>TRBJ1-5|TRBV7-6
CASSLEGDGNQPQHF
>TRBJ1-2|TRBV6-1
CASSVTGLNGYTF
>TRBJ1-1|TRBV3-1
CASSQLGTGGWNTEAFF
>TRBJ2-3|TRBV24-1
CATSDTGGVKDTQYF
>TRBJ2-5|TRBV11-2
CASEFWASGGLSQETQYF
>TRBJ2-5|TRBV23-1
CASSQDRTPETQYF
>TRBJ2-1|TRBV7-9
CASSLEKGSYNEQFF
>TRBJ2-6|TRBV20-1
CSARNRASSGANVLTF
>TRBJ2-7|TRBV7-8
CASSTRQATYEQYF